This paragraph covers one T cell receptor beta chain sequence. The data originate from a study of chemoradiotherapy in HPV16-positive cancers. TCRdb's table, derived via immunoSEQ multiplex PCR, lists solely in-frame clones and lacks some. The table lists tens of thousands of clones, about 89% of them singletons, with approximately 3% in the top ten. The CDR3 covers 15 residues. The V end lost 4 bases, the J end lost 2 bases, and 14 bases lay between the germline ends. Germline V CDR1 and CDR2: SGDLS, YYNGEE. Specimen: blood, collected from a patient who underwent chemoradiotherapy. The V call is TRBV9, the J call TRBJ2-3; D perhaps matches TRBD2 (6 bases). This receptor was taken from a human donor with HPV-associated anogenital cancer. The CDR3 nucleotides are TGTGCCAGCAGCCCCGGGAGCGGGCTCACAGATACGCAGTATTTT. Translating gives CASSPGSGLTDTQYF.